The sequence of this T cell receptor beta chain was determined in a study of CD8+CD57+ T cells in acquired aplastic anemia (dated by TCRdb to 2017 to 2018). About the full investigation: A mean of roughly 3.2 ug of DNA, ranging from about 0.2 to 27.4 ug, was extracted from sorted CD4+ and CD8+ cells. A CD8+CD57+ expansion meant a frequency higher than the mean frequency seen in healthy subjects.

Patients chosen for sequencing had shown expansion of CD8+CD57+ cells by flow cytometry. Severe acquired aplastic anemia was diagnosed in all patients according to International Study of Aplastic Anemia and Agranulocytosis and Camitta criteria. Patients had received no therapy at the time of blood sampling. The study deep-sequenced TCR repertoires of sorted CD4+ and CD8+ blood T cells from severe aplastic anemia patients and healthy subjects. Patients were enrolled in the USA under clinicaltrials.gov protocols 00001620, 01623167, 00001397, 00071045, 00081523 and 00961064. Ficoll-Paque density gradient centrifugation was used to isolate peripheral blood mononuclear cells. Before DNA was extracted, CD4+ and CD8+ T cells were sorted using either FACS or magnetic beads. V and J lose 6 bases and 6 bases, and a span of 20 bases separates them. CDR1 and CDR2 are drawn from the germline V gene: SGHVS, FQNEAQ. Measured from the cysteine to the phenylalanine, the CDR3 is 16 residues long. Of the read, only the CDR3 DNA is kept; its 48 bases are in frame from base 1.

With regard to this clonotype: This clone's antigen is unknown. Base qualities are not recorded, but no much larger clone differs from it by a single base.

General study outcomes and caveats: Although 25 to 30 CD8+ CDR3 sequences were shared by patients and controls, these sequences appeared highly expressed in patients and within the immunodominant clones of patients. Patients and healthy controls showed no significant difference in CD8+ Simpson's diversity (P=0.060).

Genomic DNA was used as template for profiling of TCR beta VDJ combinations and CDR3 sequences. TCR repertoire sequencing was run on an Illumina HiSeq 2000. Regarding the original processing steps: Repertoires were assessed using TRBV/TRBJ rearrangement plots, CDR3 size and DJ length profiles, and Simpson's diversity index. The most abundant DNA sequence in the deep sequencing data was taken as the immunodominant clone. CDR3 amino acid sequences were checked for sharing across subjects and were also compared against the VDJdb database and published repertoires. The public reads were run again by TCRdb, first through fastp at Q25 and then through MiXCR, and only productive beta chains were kept. When rows share a CDR3 protein, they turn into one entry using the most common DNA and genes. TCRdb assigned the V and J calls; the authors' analysis was not used. This sample gives around 180,000 distinct CDR3 sequences in total; about half of them show up just once. About 1.8% of the sample comes from the top ten.

The chain is made from TRBV7-8 and TRBJ2-2; the D segment could be TRBD2, given 5 matching bases. The origin of this receptor is a human donor with aplastic anemia. Input material: sorted CD4+, CD8+, or CD8+CD57+ T cells (not recorded which) from PBMCs. The CDR3 reads as follows: CASSLFRHLSAGELFF. The nucleotides read TGTGCCAGCAGTTTATTTCGGCATCTTAGCGCCGGGGAGCTGTTTTTT.